This T cell receptor beta chain was recorded in a study of tumor T cells in aggressive B-cell lymphoma. Sequencing was performed with immunoSEQ multiplex PCR; in TCRdb, only in-frame clones are kept and a portion is missing. This sample has about 3,300 clones, with approximately 86% found just once. The junction had 5 bases not matched to a gene; V was cut back by 6 bases and J by 1 base. The CDR3 spans 15 residues. The germline V gene has CDR1 MNHNY and CDR2 SVGAGI (reference sequence). The TCR comes from an adult with diffuse large B cell lymphoma. The sample comprised tumor tissue. V usage is TRBV6-6 and J usage is TRBJ1-4; TRBD1 aligns across 7 bases. CDR3 DNA sequence: TGTGCCAGCAGCGTGCGACAGGGAACTAATGAAAAACTGTTTTTT. Translating gives CASSVRQGTNEKLFF.